This is a list of T cell receptor beta chains from one sample in a study of T cells after yellow fever vaccination. TCRdb reprocessed the 5' RACE reads with MiXCR, giving one entry per CDR3 protein. The table includes hundreds of thousands of distinct CDR3 sequences, approximately 13% detected once. The sample consisted of PBMCs, taken on the day of the yellow fever booster vaccination. These receptors all stem from a man younger than 40 who received the YFV17D yellow fever vaccine. Each CDR3 is given with its conserved first and last residue. The order of the fields is clone size, V gene, D gene, J gene, CDR3 protein, CDR3 DNA. The D gene is left open where the match is weak. Part of the rows lack a size; the others show once, few, many or a class for expanded clones.

abundance: few
v_gene: TRBV2
d_gene: -
j_gene: TRBJ2-1
CDR3aa: CASSEGQTTYNEQFF
CDR3nt: TGTGCCAGCAGTGAAGGCCAGACCACCTACAATGAGCAGTTCTTC

abundance: -
v_gene: TRBV15
d_gene: TRBD2
j_gene: TRBJ2-1
CDR3aa: CATSRKTVGLAGENEQFF
CDR3nt: TGTGCCACCAGCAGAAAAACCGTGGGACTAGCAGGAGAAAATGAGCAGTTCTTC

abundance: once
v_gene: TRBV9
d_gene: TRBD2
j_gene: TRBJ2-1
CDR3aa: CASSASGAAYNEQFF
CDR3nt: TGTGCCAGCAGCGCAAGCGGGGCGGCCTACAATGAGCAGTTCTTC

abundance: few
v_gene: TRBV29-1
d_gene: TRBD1
j_gene: TRBJ2-5
CDR3aa: CSVAFGTAQETQYF
CDR3nt: TGCAGCGTTGCATTTGGGACAGCCCAAGAGACCCAGTACTTC

abundance: -
v_gene: TRBV20-1
d_gene: -
j_gene: TRBJ2-5
CDR3aa: CSARAPTSYSTQYF
CDR3nt: TGCAGTGCTAGAGCTCCGACCTCCTACTCGACCCAGTACTTC

abundance: -
v_gene: TRBV20-1
d_gene: TRBD2
j_gene: TRBJ2-3
CDR3aa: CSAMGLAGTDTQYF
CDR3nt: TGCAGTGCTATGGGTCTAGCGGGCACAGATACGCAGTATTTT

abundance: -
v_gene: TRBV15
d_gene: -
j_gene: TRBJ2-5
CDR3aa: CATSISFQETQYF
CDR3nt: TGTGCCACCAGCATATCTTTCCAAGAGACCCAGTACTTC

abundance: few
v_gene: TRBV29-1
d_gene: TRBD1
j_gene: TRBJ2-1
CDR3aa: CSVTRDRAQQFF
CDR3nt: TGCAGCGTGACCCGGGACAGGGCTCAGCAGTTCTTC

abundance: few
v_gene: TRBV7-3
d_gene: -
j_gene: TRBJ2-1
CDR3aa: CASSLSDTLAQFF
CDR3nt: TGTGCCAGCAGCTTAAGCGACACCTTAGCGCAGTTCTTC

abundance: few
v_gene: TRBV5-5
d_gene: -
j_gene: TRBJ2-1
CDR3aa: CASSSDRSAYNEQFF
CDR3nt: TGTGCCAGCAGCAGTGACAGGAGTGCCTACAATGAGCAGTTCTTC

abundance: few
v_gene: TRBV20-1
d_gene: TRBD2
j_gene: TRBJ2-7
CDR3aa: CSAMTSGRSDEQYF
CDR3nt: TGCAGTGCTATGACTAGCGGGAGATCTGACGAGCAGTACTTC

abundance: -
v_gene: TRBV30
d_gene: -
j_gene: TRBJ2-5
CDR3aa: CAWSVPGKRQETQYF
CDR3nt: TGTGCCTGGAGTGTACCCGGGAAGAGGCAAGAGACCCAGTACTTC

abundance: few
v_gene: TRBV5-1
d_gene: TRBD1
j_gene: TRBJ1-1
CDR3aa: CASSLTRDSNMNTEAFF
CDR3nt: TGCGCCAGCAGCTTGACCCGGGACAGCAACATGAACACTGAAGCTTTCTTT

abundance: -
v_gene: TRBV7-2
d_gene: TRBD1
j_gene: TRBJ2-3
CDR3aa: CASSNAGQGTDTQYF
CDR3nt: TGTGCCAGCAGCAACGCCGGACAGGGCACAGATACGCAGTATTTT

abundance: few
v_gene: TRBV9
d_gene: -
j_gene: TRBJ2-5
CDR3aa: CASSVEVGQETQYF
CDR3nt: TGTGCCAGCAGCGTAGAAGTAGGGCAAGAGACCCAGTACTTC

abundance: few
v_gene: TRBV20-1
d_gene: TRBD1
j_gene: TRBJ1-4
CDR3aa: CSARDHIGGPWGKLFF
CDR3nt: TGCAGTGCTAGAGATCACATAGGGGGCCCCTGGGGAAAACTGTTTTTT

abundance: many
v_gene: TRBV7-2
d_gene: TRBD1
j_gene: TRBJ1-2
CDR3aa: CASSFRDRGSGYTF
CDR3nt: TGTGCCAGCAGCTTCCGGGACAGGGGGTCTGGCTACACCTTC

abundance: few
v_gene: TRBV9
d_gene: TRBD2
j_gene: TRBJ2-3
CDR3aa: CASSGGLASDTQYF
CDR3nt: TGTGCCAGCAGCGGGGGACTAGCCTCAGATACGCAGTATTTT

abundance: many
v_gene: TRBV6-2/TRBV6-3
d_gene: TRBD2
j_gene: TRBJ2-5
CDR3aa: CASRPTSAGTQYF
CDR3nt: TGTGCCAGCAGACCGACTAGCGCCGGGACCCAGTACTTC

abundance: few
v_gene: TRBV12-3/TRBV12-4
d_gene: -
j_gene: TRBJ2-3
CDR3aa: CASSPRGSSTDTQYF
CDR3nt: TGTGCCAGCAGCCCCCGGGGATCCAGCACAGATACGCAGTATTTT

abundance: -
v_gene: TRBV11-2
d_gene: -
j_gene: TRBJ2-1
CDR3aa: CASSSAGGLFF
CDR3nt: TGTGCCAGCAGCTCGGCCGGGGGGCTGTTCTTC

abundance: few
v_gene: TRBV12-3/TRBV12-4
d_gene: -
j_gene: TRBJ1-6
CDR3aa: CASTPTGNLGSPLHF
CDR3nt: TGTGCCAGCACCCCGACAGGAAACTTAGGATCACCCCTCCACTTT

abundance: -
v_gene: TRBV20-1
d_gene: TRBD2
j_gene: TRBJ2-2
CDR3aa: CSARAPSGRNTGELFF
CDR3nt: TGCAGTGCTAGAGCACCTAGCGGGAGGAACACCGGGGAGCTGTTTTTT

abundance: many
v_gene: TRBV20-1
d_gene: TRBD2
j_gene: TRBJ2-7
CDR3aa: CSAEPNSGRLSEQYF
CDR3nt: TGCAGTGCCGAACCAAATAGCGGGAGACTCAGCGAGCAGTACTTC

abundance: few
v_gene: TRBV5-1
d_gene: TRBD1
j_gene: TRBJ2-7
CDR3aa: CASSNGQGPPAHEQYF
CDR3nt: TGCGCCAGCAGCAACGGACAGGGGCCCCCAGCCCACGAGCAGTACTTC

abundance: few
v_gene: TRBV12-3/TRBV12-4
d_gene: -
j_gene: TRBJ1-3
CDR3aa: CAQSNWGF
CDR3nt: TGTGCCCAGTCGAACTGGGGGTTT

abundance: -
v_gene: TRBV20-1
d_gene: -
j_gene: TRBJ1-1
CDR3aa: CSARVTSSRAFF
CDR3nt: TGCAGTGCTAGAGTCACTAGTTCACGAGCTTTCTTT

abundance: few
v_gene: TRBV5-1
d_gene: TRBD2
j_gene: TRBJ2-1
CDR3aa: CASSSTSGTYNEQFF
CDR3nt: TGCGCCAGCAGCTCTACTAGCGGAACCTACAATGAGCAGTTCTTC

abundance: many
v_gene: TRBV12-3/TRBV12-4
d_gene: -
j_gene: TRBJ2-2
CDR3aa: CAITLAGELFF
CDR3nt: TGTGCCATTACGTTGGCCGGGGAGCTGTTTTTT

abundance: few
v_gene: TRBV15
d_gene: -
j_gene: TRBJ1-3
CDR3aa: CATSRTSGNTIYF
CDR3nt: TGTGCCACCAGCAGGACTTCTGGAAACACCATATATTTT

abundance: -
v_gene: TRBV20-1
d_gene: TRBD2
j_gene: TRBJ2-3
CDR3aa: CSADGTSGDTLYF
CDR3nt: TGCAGTGCAGATGGGACTAGCGGAGATACGCTGTATTTT

abundance: few
v_gene: TRBV20-1
d_gene: TRBD1
j_gene: TRBJ1-1
CDR3aa: CSAPGETGLVGTEAFF
CDR3nt: TGCAGTGCTCCCGGGGAGACAGGGCTGGTAGGAACTGAAGCTTTCTTT

abundance: -
v_gene: TRBV15
d_gene: -
j_gene: TRBJ2-7
CDR3aa: CATSSTRLAGEQYF
CDR3nt: TGTGCCACCAGCAGTACCCGGCTAGCTGGCGAGCAGTACTTC

abundance: few
v_gene: TRBV4-3
d_gene: -
j_gene: TRBJ2-5
CDR3aa: CARGGGEAWETQYF
CDR3nt: TGCGCCAGGGGTGGGGGAGAGGCTTGGGAGACCCAGTACTTC